The 9 T cell receptor beta chains below were found in one sample sequenced in a study of T cell responses to AZD1222 COVID-19 vaccine. Here immunoSEQ multiplex PCR was the method, and the copy in TCRdb shows in-frame clones only, minus some. The profile shows under 200,000 clones, approximately 88% of them singletons. Sequencing used peripheral blood, obtained 28 days after the second AZD1222 dose. The origin of the receptors is an adult who received the AZD1222 COVID-19 vaccine.

J is TRBJ2-7 and V is TRBV19; TRBD1 aligns across 8 bases. Germline assignment: CDR1 LNHDA and CDR2 SQIVND (reference sequence). The length of the CDR3 is 14 residues. With 0 bases clipped from V and 5 bases from J, the junction kept 3 bases outside the gene matches. CDR3 region: CASSIEPRGHEQYF. DNA of the CDR3: TGTGCCAGTAGTATAGAACCCAGGGGGCACGAGCAGTACTTC.

The chain uses TRBV2 and TRBJ1-2; no clear D gene. The CDR3 runs 10 residues. V shed 5 bases and J shed 4 bases, with 2 bases lying between them. CDR1 is SNHLY and CDR2 is FYNNEI in the germline V gene. The DNA for the CDR3 is TGTGCCAGCAGTTCCTATGGCTACACCTTC. Its translation: CASSSYGYTF.

J is TRBJ1-1 and V is TRBV6-5; no clear D gene. Looked up from germline, CDR1 is MNHEY and CDR2 is SVGAGI. The CDR3 is 12 amino acids. Trimming took off 6 bases at V and 8 bases at J, with 13 bases between the two ends. As DNA, the CDR3 is TGTGCCAGCAGCGAGCTCCTTCCGGAAGCTTTCTTT. Translation gives CASSELLPEAFF.

This clone was seen only once. The chain is built from TRBV6-5 and TRBJ1-1; a possible D gene is TRBD1 (5 bases). Germline V lookup: CDR1 MNHEY, CDR2 SVGAGI. Trimming cost V 0 bases and J 7 bases, with 12 bases left between them. The CDR3 has 14 amino acids. This CDR3 reads CASSYSQGNGEAFF. CDR3 nucleotide sequence: TGTGCCAGCAGTTACTCTCAGGGAAATGGTGAAGCTTTCTTT.

The rearrangement joins TRBV15 to TRBJ2-1, with D possibly called TRBD1 or TRBD2 (5 bases each). Trimming cost V 3 bases and J 5 bases, with 14 bases left between them. The CDR3 has 15 residues. Germline V CDR1 and CDR2: LNHNV, YYDKDF (reference sequence). The CDR3 loop is CATSSWGRGDNEQFF. The CDR3 nucleotides read TGTGCCACCAGCAGTTGGGGGAGAGGGGACAATGAGCAGTTCTTC.

The gene calls are TRBV14 and TRBJ1-1; no firm D call. Trimming removed 4 bases from V and 3 bases from J, with 3 bases in between. Germline V gives CDR1 SGHDN, CDR2 FVKESK. The CDR3 contains 11 residues. In nucleotides, the CDR3 is TGTGCCAGCAGCCTTCACACTGAAGCTTTCTTT. Its protein product is CASSLHTEAFF.

This sequence joins TRBV10-3 and TRBJ1-1; 8 bases map to TRBD1. CDR3 length: 14 residues. V gave up 3 bases and J gave up 5 bases; unmatched junction bases: 5. Germline CDR1 is ENHRY and CDR2 is SYGVKD. CDR3 sequence (DNA): TGTGCCATCAGTGAACGGACAGGGAGGACTGAAGCTTTCTTT. Translating gives CAISERTGRTEAFF.

The V gene is TRBV11-3, the J gene TRBJ1-2, with D perhaps TRBD1 (6 bases). Germline CDR1 and CDR2: SGHNT and YENEEA. The V end was cut by 1 base, the J end by 0 bases, with 12 bases between. The CDR3 contains 16 residues. CDR3 in amino acids: CASSLGRGQTNYGYTF. DNA for the CDR3: TGTGCCAGCAGCTTAGGCAGGGGCCAGACTAACTATGGCTACACCTTC. Based on the CDR3 plus reference TRBV11-3 and TRBJ1-2, the full variable domain is EAGVVQSPRYKIIEKKQPVAFWCNPISGHNTLYWYLQNLGQGPELLIRYENEEAVDDSQLPKDRFSAERLKGVDSTLKIQPAELGDSAVYLCASSLGRGQTNYGYTFGSGTRLTVV.

The rearrangement uses TRBV29-1 and TRBJ1-1; TRBD1 agrees at 7 bases. CDR1 is SQVTM and CDR2 is ANQGSEA in the germline V gene. V trimming: 7 bases; J trimming: 1 base; junction bases outside the gene matches: 6. The CDR3 has 13 amino acids. CDR3 amino acids: CSAKRQGNTEAFF. The CDR3 DNA is TGCAGCGCGAAACGACAGGGGAACACTGAAGCTTTCTTT.